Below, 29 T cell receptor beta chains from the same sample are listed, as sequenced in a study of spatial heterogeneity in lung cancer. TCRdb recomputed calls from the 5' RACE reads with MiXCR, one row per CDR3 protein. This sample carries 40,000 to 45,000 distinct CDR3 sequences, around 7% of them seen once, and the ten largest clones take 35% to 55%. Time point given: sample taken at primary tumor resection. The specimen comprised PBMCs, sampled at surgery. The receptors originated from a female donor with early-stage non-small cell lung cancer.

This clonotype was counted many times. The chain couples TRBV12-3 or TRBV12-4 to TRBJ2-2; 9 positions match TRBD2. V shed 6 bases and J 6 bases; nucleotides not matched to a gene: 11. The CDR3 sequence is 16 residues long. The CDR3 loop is CASSPPRGGSPGELFF. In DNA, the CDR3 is TGTGCCAGCAGCCCCCCGCGGGGGGGGTCCCCCGGGGAGCTGTTTTTT.

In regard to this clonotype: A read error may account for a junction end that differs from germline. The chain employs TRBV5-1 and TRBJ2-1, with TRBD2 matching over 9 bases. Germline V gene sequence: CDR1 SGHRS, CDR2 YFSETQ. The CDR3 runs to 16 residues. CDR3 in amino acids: CASSSPSGDSYNEQSF. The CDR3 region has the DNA TGCGCCAGCAGCTCACCTAGCGGGGACTCCTACAATGAGCAGTCCTTC.

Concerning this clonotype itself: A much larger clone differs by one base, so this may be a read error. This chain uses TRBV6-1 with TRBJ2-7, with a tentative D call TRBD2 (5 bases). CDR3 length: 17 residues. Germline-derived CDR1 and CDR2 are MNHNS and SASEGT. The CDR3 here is CDSRLPREWQCSYEQYF. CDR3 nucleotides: TGTGACAGCAGACTTCCGAGGGAATGGCAATGCTCCTACGAGCAGTACTTC.

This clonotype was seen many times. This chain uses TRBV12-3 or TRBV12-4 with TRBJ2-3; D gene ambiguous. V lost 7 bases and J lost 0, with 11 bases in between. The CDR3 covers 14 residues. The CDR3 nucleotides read TGTGCCAGCACCTTGACGGCTAGCACAGATACGCAGTATTTT. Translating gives CASTLTASTDTQYF.

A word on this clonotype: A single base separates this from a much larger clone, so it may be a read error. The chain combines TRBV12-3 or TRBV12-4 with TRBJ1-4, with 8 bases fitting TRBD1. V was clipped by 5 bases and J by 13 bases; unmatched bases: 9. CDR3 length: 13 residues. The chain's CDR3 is CASSPRAGGVLFF. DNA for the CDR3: TGTGCCAGCAGTCCACGAGCAGGGGGCGTACTGTTTTTT.

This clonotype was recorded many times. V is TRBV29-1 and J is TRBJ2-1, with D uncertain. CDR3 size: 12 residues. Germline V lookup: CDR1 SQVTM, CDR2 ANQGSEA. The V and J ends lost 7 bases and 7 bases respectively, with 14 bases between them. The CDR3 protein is CSALSPGNEQFF. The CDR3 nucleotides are TGCAGCGCCCTAAGTCCGGGTAATGAGCAGTTCTTC.

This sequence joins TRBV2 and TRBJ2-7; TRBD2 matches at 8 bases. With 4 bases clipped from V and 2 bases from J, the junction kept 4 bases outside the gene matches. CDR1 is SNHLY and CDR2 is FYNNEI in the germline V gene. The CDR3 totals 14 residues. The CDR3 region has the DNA TGTGCCAGCAGTGCGTCAGCGGGGGCCTACGAGCAGTACTTC. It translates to CASSASAGAYEQYF. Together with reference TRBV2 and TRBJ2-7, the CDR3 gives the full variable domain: EPEVTQTPSHQVTQMGQEVILRCVPISNHLYFYWYRQILGQKVEFLVSFYNNEISEKSEIFDDQFSVERPDGSNFTLKIRSTKLEDSAMYFCASSASAGAYEQYFGPGTRLTVT.

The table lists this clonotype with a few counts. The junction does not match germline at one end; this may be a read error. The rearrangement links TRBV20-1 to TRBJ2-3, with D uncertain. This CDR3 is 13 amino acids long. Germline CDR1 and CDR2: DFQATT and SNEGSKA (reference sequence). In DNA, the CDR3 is TGCAGTTCTAGGGTCCCGACCCTGGGTACGCAGTATTTT. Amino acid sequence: CSSRVPTLGTQYF.

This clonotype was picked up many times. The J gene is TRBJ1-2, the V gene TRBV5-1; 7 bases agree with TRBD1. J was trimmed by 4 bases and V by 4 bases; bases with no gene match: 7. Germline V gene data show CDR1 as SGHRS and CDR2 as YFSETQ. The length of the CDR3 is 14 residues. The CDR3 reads CASSPSGGVYGYTF. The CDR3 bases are TGCGCCAGCAGCCCATCAGGGGGTGTCTATGGCTACACCTTC.

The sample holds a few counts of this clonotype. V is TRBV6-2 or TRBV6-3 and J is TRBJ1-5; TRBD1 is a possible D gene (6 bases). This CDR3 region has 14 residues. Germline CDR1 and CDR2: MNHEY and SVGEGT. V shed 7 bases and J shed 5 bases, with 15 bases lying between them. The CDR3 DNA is TGTGCCAGCATCGACCGGGACAAGGATCAGCCCCAGCATTTT. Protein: CASIDRDKDQPQHF.

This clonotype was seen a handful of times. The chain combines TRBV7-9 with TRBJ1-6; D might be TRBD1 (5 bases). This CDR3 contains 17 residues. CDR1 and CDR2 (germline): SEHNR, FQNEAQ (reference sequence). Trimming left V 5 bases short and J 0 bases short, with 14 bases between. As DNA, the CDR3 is TGTGCCAGCAGCCCTCAGGGAGGGACCTCCTATAATTCACCCCTCCACTTT. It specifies CASSPQGGTSYNSPLHF. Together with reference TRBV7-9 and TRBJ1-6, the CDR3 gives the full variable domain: DTGVSQNPRHKITKRGQNVTFRCDPISEHNRLYWYRQTLGQGPEFLTYFQNEAQLEKSRLLSDRFSAERPKGSFSTLEIQRTEQGDSAMYLCASSPQGGTSYNSPLHFGNGTRLTVT.

CDR3 coding DNA: TGTGCCAGCAGTCGCCACCGACCGCGCTCTGGAAACACCATATATTTT. The encoded protein is CASSRHRPRSGNTIYF. The chain is built from TRBV6-5 and TRBJ1-3, with D unresolved. Deletions cut 5 bases from V and 0 bases from J, with 14 bases between. This CDR3 region has 16 residues. The germline V gene has CDR1 MNHEY and CDR2 SVGAGI.

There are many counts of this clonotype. CDR3 coding DNA: TGTGCCAGCAGTTTTGGTCAGGCAAATCAGCCCCAGCATTTT. Protein: CASSFGQANQPQHF. The chain employs TRBV12-3 or TRBV12-4 and TRBJ1-5; D unresolved. This CDR3 has 14 amino acids. V lost 3 bases, J lost 4 bases, and 10 bases lay in between.

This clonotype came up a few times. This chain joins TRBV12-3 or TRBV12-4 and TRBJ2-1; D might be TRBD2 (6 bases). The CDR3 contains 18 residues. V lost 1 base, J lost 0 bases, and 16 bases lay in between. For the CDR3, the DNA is TGTGCCAGCAGTTTAGGGAGGGTCGGGCGCGGCTCCTACAATGAGCAGTTCTTC. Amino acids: CASSLGRVGRGSYNEQFF.

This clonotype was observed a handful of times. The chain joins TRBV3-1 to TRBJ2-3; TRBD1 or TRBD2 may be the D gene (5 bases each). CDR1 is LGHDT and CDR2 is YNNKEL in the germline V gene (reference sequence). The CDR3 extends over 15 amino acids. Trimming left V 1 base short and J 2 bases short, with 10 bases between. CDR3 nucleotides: TGTGCCAGCAGCCAAGTAGAGGGGTCCACAGATACGCAGTATTTT. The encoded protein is CASSQVEGSTDTQYF.

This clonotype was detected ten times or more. The CDR3 protein is CASSLKFSYEQYF. As DNA, the CDR3 is TGTGCCAGCAGTTTAAAGTTCTCCTACGAGCAGTACTTC. The chain couples TRBV27 to TRBJ2-7; D gene uncertain. The CDR3 contains 13 residues. CDR1 is MNHEY and CDR2 is SMNVEV in the germline V gene (reference sequence). V was trimmed by 2 bases and J by 0 bases, leaving 5 bases between them.

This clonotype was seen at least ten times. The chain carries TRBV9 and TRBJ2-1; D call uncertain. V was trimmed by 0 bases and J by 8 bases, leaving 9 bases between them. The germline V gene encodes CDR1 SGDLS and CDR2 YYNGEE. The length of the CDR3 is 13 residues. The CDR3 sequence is CASSVAALDEQFF. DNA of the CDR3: TGTGCCAGCAGCGTAGCGGCACTCGATGAGCAGTTCTTC.

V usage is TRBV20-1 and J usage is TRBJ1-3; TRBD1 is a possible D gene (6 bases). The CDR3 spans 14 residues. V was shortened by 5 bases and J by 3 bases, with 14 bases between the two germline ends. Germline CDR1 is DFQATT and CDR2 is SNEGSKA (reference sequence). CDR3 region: CSAPDRSLGNTIYF. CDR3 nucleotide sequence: TGCAGTGCTCCTGACAGGTCCCTTGGAAACACCATATATTTT.

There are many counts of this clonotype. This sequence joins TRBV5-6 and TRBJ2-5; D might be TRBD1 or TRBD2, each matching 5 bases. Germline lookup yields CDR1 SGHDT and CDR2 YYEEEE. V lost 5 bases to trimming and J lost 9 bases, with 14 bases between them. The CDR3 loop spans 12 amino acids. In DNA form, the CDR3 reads TGTGCCAGCAGGCCGAGGTGGGGACCCCAGTACTTC. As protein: CASRPRWGPQYF. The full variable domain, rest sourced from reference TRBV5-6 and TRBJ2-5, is DAGVTQSPTHLIKTRGQQVTLRCSPKSGHDTVSWYQQALGQGPQFIFQYYEEEERQRGNFPDRFSGHQFPNYSSELNVNALLLGDSALYLCASRPRWGPQYFGPGTRLLVL.

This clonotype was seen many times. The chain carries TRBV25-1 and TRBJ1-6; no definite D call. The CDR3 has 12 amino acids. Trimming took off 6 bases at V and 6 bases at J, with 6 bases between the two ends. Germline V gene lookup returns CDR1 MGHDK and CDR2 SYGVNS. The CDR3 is CASRTSNSPLHF. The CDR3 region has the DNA TGTGCCAGCAGAACCAGTAATTCACCCCTCCACTTT.

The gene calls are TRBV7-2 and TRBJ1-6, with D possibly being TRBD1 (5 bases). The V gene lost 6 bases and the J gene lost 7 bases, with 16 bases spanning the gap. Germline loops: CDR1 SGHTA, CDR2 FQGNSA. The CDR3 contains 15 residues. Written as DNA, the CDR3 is TGTGCCAGCAGAGAGCAGGGAGTGGGCAATTCACCCCTCCACTTT. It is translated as CASREQGVGNSPLHF.

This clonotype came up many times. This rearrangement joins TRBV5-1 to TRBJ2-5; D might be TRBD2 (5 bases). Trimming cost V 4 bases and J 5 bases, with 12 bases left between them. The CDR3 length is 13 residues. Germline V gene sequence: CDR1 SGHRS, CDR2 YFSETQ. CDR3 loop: CASSEGSPETQYF. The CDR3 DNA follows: TGCGCCAGCAGCGAGGGATCTCCGGAGACCCAGTACTTC.

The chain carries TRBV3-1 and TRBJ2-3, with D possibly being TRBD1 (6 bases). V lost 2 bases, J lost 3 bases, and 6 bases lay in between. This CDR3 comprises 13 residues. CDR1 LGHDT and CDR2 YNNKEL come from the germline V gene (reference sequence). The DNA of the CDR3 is TGTGCCAGCAGCCAAAGGGGGACAGATACGCAGTATTTT. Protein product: CASSQRGTDTQYF.

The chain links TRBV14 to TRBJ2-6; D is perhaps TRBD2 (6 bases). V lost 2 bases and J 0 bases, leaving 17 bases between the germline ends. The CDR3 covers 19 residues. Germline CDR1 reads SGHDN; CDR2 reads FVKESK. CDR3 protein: CASSQSPWEVDSGANVLTF. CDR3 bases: TGTGCCAGCAGCCAAAGTCCCTGGGAGGTCGACTCTGGGGCCAACGTCCTGACTTTC.

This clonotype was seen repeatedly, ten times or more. The CDR3 is CASSFDVLRDEQFF. CDR3 nucleotides: TGTGCCAGCAGCTTTGACGTCCTCAGGGATGAGCAGTTCTTC. The chain is built from TRBV7-2 and TRBJ2-1, with D perhaps matching TRBD1 (5 bases). Germline V CDR1 and CDR2: SGHTA, FQGNSA. This CDR3 has 14 amino acids. V dropped 3 bases and J dropped 8 bases, with 14 bases sitting between them.

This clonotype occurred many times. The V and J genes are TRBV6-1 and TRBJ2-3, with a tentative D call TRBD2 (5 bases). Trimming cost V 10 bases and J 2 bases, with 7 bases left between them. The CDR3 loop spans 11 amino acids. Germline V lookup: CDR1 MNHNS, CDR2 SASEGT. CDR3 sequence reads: CANGVTDTQYF. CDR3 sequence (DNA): TGTGCCAACGGGGTCACAGATACGCAGTATTTT.

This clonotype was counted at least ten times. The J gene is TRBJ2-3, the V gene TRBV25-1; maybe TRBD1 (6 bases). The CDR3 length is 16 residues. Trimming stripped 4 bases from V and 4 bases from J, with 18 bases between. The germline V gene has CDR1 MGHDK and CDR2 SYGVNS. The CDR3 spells CASSGESETGADTQYF. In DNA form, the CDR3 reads TGTGCCAGCAGTGGAGAATCCGAGACAGGAGCAGATACGCAGTATTTT.

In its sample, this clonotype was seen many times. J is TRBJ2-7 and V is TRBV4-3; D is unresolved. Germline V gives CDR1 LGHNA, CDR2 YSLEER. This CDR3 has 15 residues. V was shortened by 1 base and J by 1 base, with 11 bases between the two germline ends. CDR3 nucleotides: TGCGCCAGCAGCCAAGTCGTCACGGATTCCTACGAGCAGTACTTC. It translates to CASSQVVTDSYEQYF.

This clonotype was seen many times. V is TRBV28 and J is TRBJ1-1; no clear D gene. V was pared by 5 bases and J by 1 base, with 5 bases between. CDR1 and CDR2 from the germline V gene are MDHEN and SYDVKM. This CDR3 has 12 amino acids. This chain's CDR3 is CASSLENTEAFF. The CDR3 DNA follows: TGTGCCAGCAGTCTGGAGAACACTGAAGCTTTCTTT.